This T cell receptor (beta chain) was captured in a study of T cell responses to AZD1222 COVID-19 vaccine. Germline loops: CDR1 LNHDA, CDR2 SQIVND (reference sequence). Deletions cut 6 bases from V and 0 bases from J, with 9 bases between. The CDR3 extends over 15 amino acids. TCRdb's table, derived via immunoSEQ multiplex PCR, lists solely in-frame clones and lacks some. Among 90,000 to 150,000 clones listed, 88% were seen once. V gene TRBV19 combines with J gene TRBJ1-6; D unclear. The receptor comes from an adult in good health. The sample was peripheral blood, taken on day 0 of AZD1222 vaccination. In DNA form, the CDR3 reads TGTGCCAGTAGCTCAAGAGGCTCCTATAATTCACCCCTCCACTTT. Amino acid sequence: CASSSRGSYNSPLHF. The variable domain in full, with the rest retrieved from reference TRBV19 and TRBJ1-6, is DGGITQSPKYLFRKEGQNVTLSCEQNLNHDAMYWYRQDPGQGLRLIYYSQIVNDFQKGDIAEGYSVSREKKESFPLTVTSAQKNPTAFYLCASSSRGSYNSPLHFGNGTRLTVT.